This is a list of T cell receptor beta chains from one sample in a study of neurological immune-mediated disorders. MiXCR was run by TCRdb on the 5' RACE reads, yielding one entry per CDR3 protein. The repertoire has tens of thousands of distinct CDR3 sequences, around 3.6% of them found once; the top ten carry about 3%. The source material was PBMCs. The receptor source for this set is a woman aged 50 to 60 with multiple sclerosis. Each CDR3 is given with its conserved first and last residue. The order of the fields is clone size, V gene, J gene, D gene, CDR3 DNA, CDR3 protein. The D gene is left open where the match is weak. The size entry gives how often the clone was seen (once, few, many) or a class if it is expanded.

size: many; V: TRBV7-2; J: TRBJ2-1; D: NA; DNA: TGTGCCAGCAGCTTAACAAATGAGCAGTTCTTC; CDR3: CASSLTNEQFF
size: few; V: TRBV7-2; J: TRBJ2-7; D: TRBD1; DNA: TGTGCCAGCAGCTTAGACAGGGGGCCCCACGAGCAGTACTTC; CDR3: CASSLDRGPHEQYF
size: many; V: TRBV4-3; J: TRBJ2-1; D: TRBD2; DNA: TGCGCCAGCAGCCAAGATGGGGCGGGGGGAACTGAGCAGTTCTTC; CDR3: CASSQDGAGGTEQFF
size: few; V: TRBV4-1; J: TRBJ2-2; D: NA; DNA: TGCGCCAGCAGCCCTCGGAGGGGCAGGAACACCGGGGAGCTGTTTTTT; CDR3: CASSPRRGRNTGELFF
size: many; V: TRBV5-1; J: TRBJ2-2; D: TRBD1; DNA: TGCGCCAGCAGCGGGGGACAGGGGATGAACACCGGGGAGCTGTTTTTT; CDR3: CASSGGQGMNTGELFF
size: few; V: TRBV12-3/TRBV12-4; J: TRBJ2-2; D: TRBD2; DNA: TGTGCCAGCACCCGAGCGGGGGGAGATCCCGGGGAGCTGTTTTTT; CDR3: CASTRAGGDPGELFF
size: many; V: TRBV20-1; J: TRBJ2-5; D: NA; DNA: TGCAGTGGGCTACAAGTAACCCAAGAGACCCAGTACTTC; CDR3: CSGLQVTQETQYF
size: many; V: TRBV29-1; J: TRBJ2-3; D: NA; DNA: TGCAGCGTTGAAGATCCTGGGAAGGGACGCACAGATACGCAGTATTTT; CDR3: CSVEDPGKGRTDTQYF
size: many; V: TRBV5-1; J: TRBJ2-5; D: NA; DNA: TGCGCCAGCAGCTTGGGGGGGGCCGGACAAGAGACCCAGTACTTC; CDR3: CASSLGGAGQETQYF
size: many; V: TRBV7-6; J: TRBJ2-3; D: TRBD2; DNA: TGTGCCAGCAGTTCCGGACTAGCGGGAGCTAGCACAGATACGCAGTATTTT; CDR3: CASSSGLAGASTDTQYF
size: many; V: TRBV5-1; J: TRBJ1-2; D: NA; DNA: TGCGCCAGCAGCCCCGGGACGGGATTCTATGGCTACACCTTC; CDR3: CASSPGTGFYGYTF
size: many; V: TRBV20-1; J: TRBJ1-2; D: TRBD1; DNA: TGCAGTGCTCTTCCCCGGGACAGGGGGAAAGCTAACTATGGCTACACCTTC; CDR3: CSALPRDRGKANYGYTF
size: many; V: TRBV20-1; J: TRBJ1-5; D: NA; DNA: TGCAGTGCTAGCAGACAGCCAGTCGACTATAGCAATCAGCCCCAGCATTTT; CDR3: CSASRQPVDYSNQPQHF
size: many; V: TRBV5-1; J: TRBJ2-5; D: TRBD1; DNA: TGCGCCAGCAGCTTGGCCCAGGGGGCCCCACAAGAGACCCAGTACTTC; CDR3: CASSLAQGAPQETQYF
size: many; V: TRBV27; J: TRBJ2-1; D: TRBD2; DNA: TGTGCCAGCAGCCGGACTAGCGGGGCAATCAATGAGCAGTTCTTC; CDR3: CASSRTSGAINEQFF
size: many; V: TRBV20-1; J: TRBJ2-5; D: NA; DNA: TGCAGTGCCGCAGAGGAGGAGCAAAACACTATAAAGACCCAGTACTTC; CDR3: CSAAEEEQNTIKTQYF
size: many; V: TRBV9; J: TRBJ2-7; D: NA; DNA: TGTGCCAGCAGCGTAGAAGGGCAGGGGAACGAGCAGTACTTC; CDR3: CASSVEGQGNEQYF
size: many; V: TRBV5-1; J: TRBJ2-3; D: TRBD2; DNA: TGCGCCAGCAGCTTGATGGGGGGACTAGGGTTGGCAGATACGCAGTATTTT; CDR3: CASSLMGGLGLADTQYF
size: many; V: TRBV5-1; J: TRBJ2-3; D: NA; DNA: TGCGCCAGCAGCCTAACCCGACAGTCCTTTAGCACAGATACGCAGTATTTT; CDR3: CASSLTRQSFSTDTQYF
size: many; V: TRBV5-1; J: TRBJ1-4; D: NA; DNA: TGCGCCAGCAGCCCCTACGGCCTTGGCGATGAAAAACTGTTTTTT; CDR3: CASSPYGLGDEKLFF
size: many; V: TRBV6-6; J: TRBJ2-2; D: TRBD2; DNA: TGTGCCAGCAGTTACTTCGGGGGGGCGGCCACCGGGGAGCTGTTTTTT; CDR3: CASSYFGGAATGELFF
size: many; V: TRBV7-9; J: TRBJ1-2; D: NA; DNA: TGTGCCAGCAGCCCTTGGGGGGCTCATGGCTACACCTTC; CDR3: CASSPWGAHGYTF
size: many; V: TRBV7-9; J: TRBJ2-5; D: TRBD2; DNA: TGTGCCAGCAGGGACCCCACTAGCGGGGGTGAGACCCAGTACTTC; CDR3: CASRDPTSGGETQYF
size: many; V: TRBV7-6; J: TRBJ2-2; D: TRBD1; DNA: TGTGCCAGCAGCTGGGACAGGGGGCAGAACACCGGGGAGCTGTTTTTT; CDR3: CASSWDRGQNTGELFF
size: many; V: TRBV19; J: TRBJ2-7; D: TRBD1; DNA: TGTGCCAGTAGTAAAGAGACAGGGACCGCCTACGAGCAGTACTTC; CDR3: CASSKETGTAYEQYF
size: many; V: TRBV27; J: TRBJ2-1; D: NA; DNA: TGTGCCAGCAGTTCCCGACTAGGCAAGTCGGGTGAGCAGTTCTTC; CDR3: CASSSRLGKSGEQFF